A selection of T cell receptor beta chains follows, all from one sample in a study of blood T cell repertoires in COVID-19. Repertoires were generated with immunoSEQ multiplex PCR, while TCRdb's copy carries only in-frame clones and drops some. This table holds about 160,000 clones, 85% to 95% found once. Sequencing was carried out using peripheral blood. Source of these receptors: a woman in her fifties or sixties with acute or convalescent COVID-19. The CDR3 runs from the conserved cysteine through the conserved F or W. A D gene is named only where the DNA matches it firmly. Clone size, where shown, is once, few, many, or a class for clones that have expanded.

v_gene: TRBV7-2; d_gene: .; abundance: .; j_gene: TRBJ2-1; CDR3aa: CASSFQALKGYNEQFF; CDR3nt: TGTGCCAGCAGCTTCCAGGCCCTTAAGGGGTACAATGAGCAGTTCTTC
v_gene: TRBV1; d_gene: .; abundance: .; j_gene: TRBJ2-3; CDR3aa: CTSRGLTSGGRSTDTQYF; CDR3nt: TGCACCAGCAGGGGACTAACTAGCGGGGGCCGCAGCACAGATACGCAGTATTTT
v_gene: TRBV6-5; d_gene: .; abundance: .; j_gene: TRBJ1-2; CDR3aa: CASSFPGGYGYTF; CDR3nt: TGTGCCAGCAGTTTTCCGGGGGGGTATGGCTACACCTTC
v_gene: TRBV3-1/TRBV3-2; d_gene: .; abundance: .; j_gene: TRBJ1-1; CDR3aa: CASSQDLRENTEAFF; CDR3nt: TGTGCCAGCAGCCAAGATCTTCGGGAGAACACTGAAGCTTTCTTT
v_gene: TRBV11-1; d_gene: .; abundance: once; j_gene: TRBJ2-5; CDR3aa: CASSLVLYREQETQYF; CDR3nt: TGTGCCAGCAGCTTAGTTCTGTACAGGGAACAAGAGACCCAGTACTTC
v_gene: TRBV20-1; d_gene: TRBD2; abundance: .; j_gene: TRBJ2-5; CDR3aa: CSASLISGGPGKETQYF; CDR3nt: TGCAGTGCTAGTTTGATTAGCGGGGGCCCTGGAAAAGAGACCCAGTACTTC
v_gene: TRBV12-3/TRBV12-4; d_gene: .; abundance: .; j_gene: TRBJ2-2; CDR3aa: CASSPTGTGELFF; CDR3nt: TGTGCCAGCAGTCCTACAGGAACCGGGGAGCTGTTTTTT
v_gene: TRBV2; d_gene: .; abundance: .; j_gene: TRBJ1-1; CDR3aa: CASSEQGTEAFF; CDR3nt: TGTGCCAGCAGTGAACAGGGCACTGAAGCTTTCTTT
v_gene: TRBV18; d_gene: .; abundance: .; j_gene: TRBJ2-6; CDR3aa: CASSPPSETYSGANVLTF; CDR3nt: TGTGCCAGCTCACCACCAAGCGAAACTTACTCTGGGGCCAACGTCCTGACTTTC
v_gene: TRBV27; d_gene: .; abundance: .; j_gene: TRBJ2-7; CDR3aa: CASMSGGFYYEQYF; CDR3nt: TGTGCCAGCATGTCTGGGGGGTTCTACTACGAGCAGTACTTC
v_gene: TRBV20-1; d_gene: .; abundance: .; j_gene: TRBJ1-1; CDR3aa: CSARSRTEAFF; CDR3nt: TGCAGTGCTAGAAGCCGAACTGAAGCTTTCTTT
v_gene: TRBV7-9; d_gene: TRBD1; abundance: once; j_gene: TRBJ1-4; CDR3aa: CASSLASPQGVNEKLFF; CDR3nt: TGTGCCAGCAGCTTAGCGAGCCCACAGGGGGTTAACGAAAAACTGTTTTTT
v_gene: TRBV2; d_gene: TRBD1; abundance: .; j_gene: TRBJ2-7; CDR3aa: CATNPGTGPYEQYF; CDR3nt: TGTGCCACTAATCCCGGGACAGGCCCGTACGAGCAGTACTTC
v_gene: TRBV20-1; d_gene: .; abundance: .; j_gene: TRBJ1-3; CDR3aa: CSAERRDTIYF; CDR3nt: TGCAGTGCGGAGAGAAGAGACACCATATATTTT
v_gene: TRBV19; d_gene: .; abundance: .; j_gene: TRBJ1-5; CDR3aa: CASSPDRNQPQHF; CDR3nt: TGTGCCAGTAGCCCTGACAGGAATCAGCCCCAGCATTTT
v_gene: TRBV2; d_gene: TRBD2; abundance: .; j_gene: TRBJ2-1; CDR3aa: CASTRSGSGYNEQFF; CDR3nt: TGTGCCAGCACCAGAAGCGGGAGTGGGTACAATGAGCAGTTCTTC
v_gene: TRBV28; d_gene: TRBD2; abundance: once; j_gene: TRBJ2-5; CDR3aa: CASSSPGLASQTQYF; CDR3nt: TGTGCCAGCAGTTCCCCGGGACTAGCGTCACAGACCCAGTACTTC
v_gene: TRBV28; d_gene: TRBD1; abundance: .; j_gene: TRBJ1-2; CDR3aa: CASRNQGVGYTF; CDR3nt: TGTGCCAGCAGAAATCAGGGGGTAGGCTACACCTTC
v_gene: TRBV14; d_gene: TRBD2; abundance: once; j_gene: TRBJ2-3; CDR3aa: CASSQDWSGTSTDTQYF; CDR3nt: TGTGCCAGCAGCCAAGATTGGTCCGGGACTAGCACCGATACGCAGTATTTT
v_gene: TRBV5-1; d_gene: TRBD1; abundance: .; j_gene: TRBJ1-6; CDR3aa: CASSSTGVGISPLHF; CDR3nt: TGCGCCAGCAGCTCGACAGGGGTGGGTATTTCACCCCTCCACTTT
v_gene: TRBV28; d_gene: TRBD2; abundance: .; j_gene: TRBJ2-1; CDR3aa: CASSFLAGGLNEQFF; CDR3nt: TGTGCCAGCAGTTTTCTAGCGGGAGGGCTGAATGAGCAGTTCTTC
v_gene: TRBV4-1; d_gene: .; abundance: .; j_gene: TRBJ2-2; CDR3aa: CASSQSGDRRLFF; CDR3nt: TGCGCCAGCAGCCAAAGCGGCGACCGTCGGCTGTTTTTT
v_gene: TRBV3-1/TRBV3-2; d_gene: TRBD1; abundance: .; j_gene: TRBJ1-2; CDR3aa: CATEPGQGNYGYTF; CDR3nt: TGTGCCACCGAGCCGGGACAGGGCAACTATGGCTACACCTTC
v_gene: TRBV24-1; d_gene: TRBD2; abundance: .; j_gene: TRBJ2-3; CDR3aa: CATRGLAGNFDTQYF; CDR3nt: TGTGCCACCAGAGGTCTAGCGGGGAATTTCGATACGCAGTATTTT
v_gene: TRBV19; d_gene: .; abundance: .; j_gene: TRBJ1-1; CDR3aa: CASSISGNTEAFF; CDR3nt: TGTGCCAGTAGTATTAGTGGGAACACTGAAGCTTTCTTT
v_gene: TRBV7-2; d_gene: .; abundance: .; j_gene: TRBJ1-6; CDR3aa: CASSFQGGLSNSPLHF; CDR3nt: TGTGCCAGCAGCTTCCAAGGCGGCCTTTCGAATTCACCCCTCCACTTT
v_gene: TRBV19; d_gene: .; abundance: .; j_gene: TRBJ2-5; CDR3aa: CASSIDSSGETQYF; CDR3nt: TGTGCCAGTAGTATAGACTCCAGCGGAGAGACCCAGTACTTC
v_gene: TRBV18; d_gene: TRBD1; abundance: .; j_gene: TRBJ1-2; CDR3aa: CASSETGLSYTF; CDR3nt: TGTGCCAGCTCAGAGACAGGGTTAAGCTACACCTTC
v_gene: TRBV5-5; d_gene: TRBD1; abundance: once; j_gene: TRBJ1-2; CDR3aa: CASSWGTGGPYGYTF; CDR3nt: TGTGCCAGCAGCTGGGGAACAGGGGGACCGTATGGCTACACCTTC
v_gene: TRBV9; d_gene: .; abundance: once; j_gene: TRBJ1-6; CDR3aa: CASSVDRLATTNSPLHF; CDR3nt: TGTGCCAGCAGCGTCGACAGGCTGGCAACGACGAATTCACCCCTCCACTTT
v_gene: TRBV30; d_gene: .; abundance: .; j_gene: TRBJ1-1; CDR3aa: CAWKSAEAFF; CDR3nt: TGTGCCTGGAAGTCAGCTGAAGCTTTCTTT
v_gene: TRBV18; d_gene: .; abundance: .; j_gene: TRBJ1-5; CDR3aa: CASSLSPNNQPQHF; CDR3nt: TGTGCCAGCTCACTCTCTCCTAACAATCAGCCCCAGCATTTT
v_gene: TRBV2; d_gene: .; abundance: .; j_gene: TRBJ1-1; CDR3aa: CASSDQGWRSNTEAFF; CDR3nt: TGTGCCAGCAGTGACCAGGGGTGGAGGTCGAACACTGAAGCTTTCTTT
v_gene: TRBV10-2; d_gene: TRBD2; abundance: once; j_gene: TRBJ2-1; CDR3aa: CASSDGTSVLGDEQFF; CDR3nt: TGCGCCAGCAGTGATGGGACTAGCGTACTTGGGGATGAGCAGTTCTTC
v_gene: TRBV4-1; d_gene: .; abundance: .; j_gene: TRBJ1-6; CDR3aa: CASSQEGEGAYNSPLHF; CDR3nt: TGCGCCAGCAGCCAAGAAGGGGAAGGGGCCTATAATTCACCCCTCCACTTT
v_gene: TRBV7-9; d_gene: TRBD1; abundance: .; j_gene: TRBJ2-2; CDR3aa: CASSPRETGGSGELFF; CDR3nt: TGTGCCAGCAGCCCCAGGGAGACAGGGGGCTCCGGGGAGCTGTTTTTT
v_gene: TRBV7-8; d_gene: TRBD2; abundance: .; j_gene: TRBJ2-3; CDR3aa: CASSSFFLAGVSPDTQYF; CDR3nt: TGTGCCAGCAGCTCTTTCTTCCTAGCGGGAGTATCTCCAGATACGCAGTATTTT
v_gene: TRBV7-9; d_gene: .; abundance: once; j_gene: TRBJ1-2; CDR3aa: CASSPQGLDYGYTF; CDR3nt: TGTGCCAGCAGCCCCCAGGGACTTGACTATGGCTACACCTTC
v_gene: TRBV19; d_gene: .; abundance: .; j_gene: TRBJ2-2; CDR3aa: CATSRGGTGELFF; CDR3nt: TGTGCCACTAGCCGGGGTGGCACCGGGGAGCTGTTTTTT
v_gene: TRBV28; d_gene: TRBD1; abundance: .; j_gene: TRBJ1-5; CDR3aa: CASSTGTGSNSNQPQHF; CDR3nt: TGTGCCAGCAGTACCGGGACAGGATCGAATAGCAATCAGCCCCAGCATTTT